This T cell receptor (beta chain) was identified during a study of neurological immune-mediated disorders. Study information: The approximately 34 multiple sclerosis patients comprised some 30 relapsing-remitting and 3 secondary progressive cases.

5'RACE with 10-nucleotide random UMIs produced the cDNA. TCRdb used MiXCR to reprocess the 5' RACE reads, holding one entry per CDR3 protein. Of roughly 60,000 distinct CDR3 sequences listed, approximately 4.6% are singletons. The CDR3 extends over 15 amino acids. Trimming cost V 5 bases and J 2 bases, with 13 bases left between them. This clonotype was observed at least ten times. Its specificity is unknown. Findings of the study overall: Among expanded clones, no CDR3 amino acid sequences were shared across subjects, a pattern suggesting private repertoires in all groups. It was HTLV-1-associated myelopathy that showed the most TCR clonal expansion, while multiple sclerosis showed the least, falling below healthy controls.

Material: PBMCs. The rearrangement uses TRBV12-3 or TRBV12-4 and TRBJ1-5; no clear D gene. This TCR came from a woman in her forties or fifties with multiple sclerosis. The CDR3 region is CASSPWLDGNQPQHF. Here the CDR3 DNA reads TGTGCCAGCAGTCCCTGGCTAGACGGCAATCAGCCCCAGCATTTT.